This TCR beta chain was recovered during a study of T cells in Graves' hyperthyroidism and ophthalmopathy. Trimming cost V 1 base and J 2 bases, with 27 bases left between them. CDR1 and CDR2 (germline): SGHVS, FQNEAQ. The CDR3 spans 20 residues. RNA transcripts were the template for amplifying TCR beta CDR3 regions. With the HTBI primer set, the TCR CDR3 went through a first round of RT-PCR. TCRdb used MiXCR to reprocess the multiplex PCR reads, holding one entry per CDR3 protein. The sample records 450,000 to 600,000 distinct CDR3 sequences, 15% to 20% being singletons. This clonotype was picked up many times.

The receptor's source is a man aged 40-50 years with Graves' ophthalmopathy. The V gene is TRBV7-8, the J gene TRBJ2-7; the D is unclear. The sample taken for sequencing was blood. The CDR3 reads CASSLVGVWSLKVPTYEQYF. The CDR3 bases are TGTGCCAGCAGCTTAGTTGGGGTGTGGAGCCTAAAAGTACCGACCTACGAGCAGTACTTC.